The present entry profiles one T cell receptor (beta chain) with its context. Its antigen remains undetermined. Nothing much larger sits one base from this clone, and base qualities are not available. For sequencing of the TCRbeta CDR3 region, genomic DNA was extracted from the sorted cells. The immunoSEQ Assay was used for sequencing of TCRbeta CDR3 regions. TCRdb took this table from immuneACCESS and kept in-frame rearrangements with V and J called. Such tables lack part of the clones; where checked against another copy, unresolved V genes explain under half of the gap, and the rest is unexplained. The sample records tens of thousands of clones, approximately 90% of which are singletons. 13% of the sample rests with the top ten. This entry comes from a study of OX40 agonist ivuxolimab in advanced cancers. Regarding the study in general: Ivuxolimab was a fully human IgG2 agonistic monoclonal antibody targeting the costimulatory receptor OX40 (CD134). Intravenous ivuxolimab was administered to patients every 2 weeks at six dose levels: 0.01, 0.1, 0.3, 1.5, 3 and 10 mg/kg. The purpose of peripheral TCRbeta sequencing was to test whether ivuxolimab changed TCR sequence diversity and led to clonal T-cell expansion. A male proportion of around 80% and a mean age of around 60 years, ranging from roughly 23 to 79, were recorded for the dose-escalation cohort. Patients were allowed to have had prior anti-PD-1, anti-PD-L1 or anti-CTLA-4 therapy, and 40% of the dose-escalation patients had been treated with checkpoint inhibitors. The paper covers the monotherapy dose-escalation part of the phase I ivuxolimab trial, which included N ≈ 50 patients. Among the 52 dose-escalation patients, approximately 20 had hepatocellular carcinoma, about 15 melanoma, 9 renal cell carcinoma and 9 head and neck cancer. Partial responses were achieved by three dose-escalation patients, of whom one had hepatocellular carcinoma and two had cutaneous melanoma.

The CDR3 holds 15 amino acids from the cysteine to the phenylalanine. CDR3 DNA only is kept here, 45 bases in frame from base 1. A distance of 9 bases separates the germline ends of V and J, which lose 3 bases and 0 bases respectively. CDR1 SGHRS and CDR2 YFSETQ are derived from the germline V gene. Here is what the overall study found, with its caveats: After ivuxolimab, expanded clones were on average more numerous among CD8+ T cells than among CD4+ T cells. At doses of 0.1 to 3.0 mg/kg, clonal expansion of both CD4+ and CD8+ T cells in blood was seen between baseline and week 6. In partial responders in the 0.1-3.0 mg/kg groups, normalized peripheral clonal expansion was found to be among the lowest, especially among CD8+ T cells. Antigen specificity was not determined for the clonally expanded peripheral T cells. Low levels of normalized T-cell clonal expansion were also seen in some patients who did not respond.

The trial excluded patients who had a history of autoimmune disease or who were on systemic immunosuppression. Peripheral blood for TCR sequencing was collected from all dose cohorts at baseline, on cycle 4 day 1, and on cycle 7 day 1. The samples were taken from a phase I, first-in-human, multicenter, open-label dose-escalation trial of ivuxolimab. The trial enrolled adults with locally advanced or metastatic head and neck squamous cell, hepatocellular, melanoma or renal cell carcinoma. CD4+ and CD8+ T cells were sorted separately from peripheral blood before TCR sequencing. This clonotype was obtained from an adult with an advanced solid tumor such as melanoma, head and neck, liver or kidney cancer. This material consisted of CD4+ or CD8+ T cells sorted from blood, taken in a trial of the OX40 agonist ivuxolimab. The rearranged segments are TRBV5-1 and TRBJ1-4; the best D guess is TRBD1, with 5 bases matching. This receptor has the CDR3 CASSSTAATNEKLFF. The nucleotides read TGCGCCAGCAGCTCGACAGCTGCAACTAATGAAAAACTGTTTTTT.